These T cell receptor beta chains were read from a single sample in a study of blood T cell repertoires in COVID-19. Some clones are missing from TCRdb's copy, which holds only in-frame ones; the method was immunoSEQ multiplex PCR. This sample has roughly 200,000 clones, with 86% found just once. The material sequenced was PBMCs or T cells enriched from blood (not recorded which). The receptor set was obtained from a man aged 35 to 55 with acute COVID-19. Both conserved end residues are part of each CDR3. A D gene is named only where the DNA matches it firmly. The size entry is marked missing in some rows and otherwise reads once, few, many or a size class.

TRBV28	NA	NA	TRBJ2-5	TGTGCCAGCAGTTTAGGCAGCATAGCAGAAGAGACCCAGTACTTC	CASSLGSIAEETQYF
TRBV28	NA	NA	TRBJ2-7	TGTGCCAGCAGTTTACTGGACACGGTACGCGAGCAGTACTTC	CASSLLDTVREQYF
TRBV9	NA	TRBD2	TRBJ2-7	TGTGCCAGCAGCGCCTGGACTAGCGGGAGGGCCCGGGAGCAGTACTTC	CASSAWTSGRAREQYF
TRBV5-3	NA	TRBD1	TRBJ1-5	TGTGCCAGAAGCCTACGTCCCGGGACAGGGGGATCGGCCCAGCATTTT	CARSLRPGTGGSAQHF
TRBV18	NA	NA	TRBJ2-1	TGTGCCAGCTCACCAGTAACAGGGAGCCACAATGAGCAGTTCTTC	CASSPVTGSHNEQFF
TRBV29-1	NA	NA	TRBJ2-1	TGCAGCGTTATTAGTGGTAATGAGCAGTTCTTC	CSVISGNEQFF
TRBV2	NA	TRBD1	TRBJ1-3	TGTGCCAGCAGTGGCGATCAGGGGGCCATCGGAAACACCATATATTTT	CASSGDQGAIGNTIYF
TRBV28	NA	NA	TRBJ1-2	TGTGCCAGCAGTTTTGGGGGGAAAGCGAACTATGGCTACACCTTC	CASSFGGKANYGYTF
TRBV6-6	NA	TRBD1	TRBJ2-1	TGTGCCAGCGAGGGCAGGGGGTCGGATGAGCAGTTCTTC	CASEGRGSDEQFF
TRBV4-2	NA	NA	TRBJ2-7	TGTGCCAGCAGCCACCGGAGGTCCTACGAGCAGTACTTC	CASSHRRSYEQYF
TRBV30	NA	NA	TRBJ1-2	TGTGCCTGGAGGCGGTGGGGGGAGGATGGCTACACCTTC	CAWRRWGEDGYTF
TRBV27	few	NA	TRBJ2-3	TGTGCCAGCAGTTTTATGCTAAGCACAGATACGCAGTATTTT	CASSFMLSTDTQYF
TRBV4-1	NA	NA	TRBJ2-7	TGCGCCAGCAGCCAAGTTACAGGAGCATACGAGCAGTACTTC	CASSQVTGAYEQYF
TRBV11-2	NA	TRBD1	TRBJ2-5	TGTGCCAGCAGCTTAGAGGCCCCGGTGCCACGGGACAGGGGAAAAGAGACCCAGTACTTC	CASSLEAPVPRDRGKETQYF
TRBV6-2/TRBV6-3	NA	NA	TRBJ2-1	TGTGCCAGCAGTTACCTGGACAGCTTAAAAAATGAGCAGTTCTTC	CASSYLDSLKNEQFF
TRBV7-8	NA	NA	TRBJ1-1	TGTGCCAGCAGCTTAGTAGGGGCCCGAAAAGCTTTCTTT	CASSLVGARKAFF
TRBV5-1	NA	TRBD1	TRBJ2-1	TGCGCCAGCAGCCAGAACCCGCCCGGGACAGAAAACAATGAGCAGTTCTTC	CASSQNPPGTENNEQFF
TRBV3-1/TRBV3-2	once	NA	TRBJ2-2	TGTGCCAGCAGCCCTAATTATAGCGGAGGAGGCGGGGAGCTGTTTTTT	CASSPNYSGGGGELFF
TRBV6-4	NA	NA	TRBJ1-4	TGTGCCAGCAGCAACCTCCGGGGTTCAACTAATGAAAAACTGTTTTTT	CASSNLRGSTNEKLFF
TRBV6-5	NA	NA	TRBJ2-2	TGTGCCAGCAGTCGTATCCTCACCGGGGAGCTGTTTTTT	CASSRILTGELFF
TRBV9	few	NA	TRBJ1-1	TGTGCCAGCAGCGTTGGGTCAGAAATGGGCTCTGAAGCTTTCTTT	CASSVGSEMGSEAFF
TRBV6-2/TRBV6-3	once	TRBD2	TRBJ2-5	TGTGCCAGCAGTTCCCAATGGATGTGGACTAGAGAAGAGACCCAGTACTTC	CASSSQWMWTREETQYF
TRBV4-2	few	NA	TRBJ1-3	TGTGCCAGCAGCCAAGATTGGGGAAGGGGGAGTGGAAACACCATATATTTT	CASSQDWGRGSGNTIYF
TRBV9	NA	NA	TRBJ1-5	TGTGCCAGCAGCGTAGCTACAGGCCCTAATAGCAATCAGCCCCAGCATTTT	CASSVATGPNSNQPQHF
TRBV27	NA	NA	TRBJ2-2	TGTGCCAGCAGTTTAAGGGGCACCGGGGAGCTGTTTTTT	CASSLRGTGELFF
TRBV4-1	NA	TRBD2	TRBJ2-7	TGCGCCAGCAGCCCCGCCGGGCTAGCGGGAGACGAGCAGTACTTC	CASSPAGLAGDEQYF
TRBV9	NA	NA	TRBJ2-2	TGTGCCAGCAGCGGCCGGGACTTCAACACCGGGGAGCTGTTTTTT	CASSGRDFNTGELFF
TRBV10-3	once	NA	TRBJ1-4	TGTGCCATCAGTCCCGGGACATCTGGCCCTAGGGCGACTAATGAAAAACTGTTTTTT	CAISPGTSGPRATNEKLFF
TRBV4-3	NA	TRBD1	TRBJ2-3	TGCGCCAGCAGTCATCTGACAGGGAAAGAAGATACGCAGTATTTT	CASSHLTGKEDTQYF
TRBV4-2	NA	NA	TRBJ2-1	TGTGCCAGCAGCTTCGGGGTGGGTGGGAGTTATGAGCAGTTCTTC	CASSFGVGGSYEQFF
TRBV28	NA	NA	TRBJ1-2	TGTGCCAGCAGTTTATGGGGAGAGAGCTATGGCTACACCTTC	CASSLWGESYGYTF
TRBV9	NA	NA	TRBJ1-5	TGTGCCAGCAGCGTAGGGGGAGAGATTAGCAATCAGCCCCAGCATTTT	CASSVGGEISNQPQHF
TRBV19	NA	NA	TRBJ1-2	TGTGCCAGTAGCGGAACGACAGTCAACTATGGCTACACCTTC	CASSGTTVNYGYTF
TRBV6-5	NA	TRBD1	TRBJ2-5	TGTGCCAGCAGTCCAGGGGGCCAAGAGACCCAGTACTTC	CASSPGGQETQYF
TRBV9	NA	NA	TRBJ1-2	TGTGCCAGCAGCCCCCGACAGCCGGGTGCGACCTATGGCTACACCTTC	CASSPRQPGATYGYTF
TRBV19	NA	NA	TRBJ2-1	TGTGCCAGCGCCAAATCTGGCCGGGGTGGTGAGCAGTTCTTC	CASAKSGRGGEQFF
TRBV4-1	NA	TRBD2	TRBJ2-7	TGCGCCAGCAGCCAAGATCCTAGCGGGGCAATCTCCTACGAGCAGTACTTC	CASSQDPSGAISYEQYF
TRBV30	NA	NA	TRBJ1-3	TGTGCCTGGGGGAGCTCGAACACCATATATTTT	CAWGSSNTIYF
TRBV28	NA	NA	TRBJ1-5	TGTGCCAGCAGTCCCCCGTCAGGCAATCAGCCCCAGCATTTT	CASSPPSGNQPQHF
TRBV2	NA	TRBD1	TRBJ2-1	TGTGCCAGCTCCCGGGATAGACAGGGTGGAAATGAGCAGTTCTTC	CASSRDRQGGNEQFF
TRBV7-9	once	TRBD2	TRBJ2-1	TGTGCCAGCAGCTCCATGACTAGCGGACACTCCTACAATGAGCAGTTCTTC	CASSSMTSGHSYNEQFF
TRBV27	once	TRBD2	TRBJ2-1	TGTGCCAGCAGTTTGCTTTCCCGGGAGGGCCTTGGCAATGAGCAGTTCTTC	CASSLLSREGLGNEQFF
TRBV7-3	once	TRBD2	TRBJ2-2	TGTGCCAGCAGCTTGGCGGGAGGGCCGGACACCGGGGAGCTGTTTTTT	CASSLAGGPDTGELFF
TRBV20-1	NA	NA	TRBJ2-7	TGCAGTGCTTACCACAATTACGAGCAGTACTTC	CSAYHNYEQYF
TRBV7-2	NA	TRBD2	TRBJ2-1	TGTGCCAGCAGATCGAAAGCGGGGGGCAATGAGCAGTTCTTC	CASRSKAGGNEQFF
TRBV11-3	NA	TRBD2	TRBJ2-1	TGTGCCAGCAGCTGGAACGGACTAGCGGGATCCGGACCCAATGAGCAGTTCTTC	CASSWNGLAGSGPNEQFF
TRBV9	NA	TRBD2	TRBJ2-1	TGTGCCAGCAGCGTTAGCGGGAGGATGGGCAATGAGCAGTTCTTC	CASSVSGRMGNEQFF
TRBV27	NA	NA	TRBJ1-2	TGTGCCAGCAGGGTTGGACAGAACTATGGCTACACCTTC	CASRVGQNYGYTF
TRBV19	NA	NA	TRBJ1-2	TGTGCCAGTAAGGATGCCTCAGAGGACTATGGCTACACCTTC	CASKDASEDYGYTF
TRBV28	NA	TRBD1	TRBJ1-6	TGTGCCAGCATGGGACAGCATAATTCACCCCTCCACTTT	CASMGQHNSPLHF
TRBV6-5	NA	NA	TRBJ2-7	TGTGCCAGCAGTTACTCCCAGACTCGGGGGAACTACGAGCAGTACTTC	CASSYSQTRGNYEQYF
TRBV5-4	NA	TRBD2	TRBJ2-1	TGTGCCAGCAGCTTCTGGAGCGGGACTTACAATGAGCAGTTCTTC	CASSFWSGTYNEQFF
TRBV7-9	NA	TRBD1	TRBJ2-1	TGTGCCAGCAGCTTGTATCAACAGGGGCATGAGCAGTTCTTC	CASSLYQQGHEQFF
TRBV7-9	NA	NA	TRBJ2-7	TGTGCCAGCAGCTTAGACGAACTTCAGTACTTC	CASSLDELQYF
TRBV28	NA	NA	TRBJ2-2	TGTGCCAGCAGTTTACTTTCTCGGGAGCTGTTTTTT	CASSLLSRELFF